Below are 22 T cell receptor beta chains sequenced from a single sample in a study of cytomegalovirus exposure and HLA in healthy donors. A multiplex PCR was run with 60 Vbeta primers and 13 Jbeta primers. Clones were sequenced by immunoSEQ multiplex PCR, and TCRdb holds only the in-frame ones, with some missing. The sample carries around 100,000 clones, around two thirds recorded once. The sample was PBMCs. The receptors stem from a woman in her fifties or sixties in good health and CMV-seronegative.

This chain connects TRBV5-1 to TRBJ1-1, with 7 bases matching TRBD1. With V trimmed by 3 bases and J by 6 bases, 17 bases remained unmatched. The CDR3 runs 17 residues. The germline V gene has CDR1 SGHRS and CDR2 YFSETQ. The CDR3 is CASSSSLGGLGWAEAFF. DNA of the CDR3: TGCGCCAGCAGCTCATCATTAGGGGGCTTAGGTTGGGCTGAAGCTTTCTTT.

There are a few counts of this clone. The rearrangement links TRBV15 to TRBJ2-5; D may be TRBD2 (6 bases). The length of the CDR3 is 14 residues. Germline V gene sequence: CDR1 LNHNV, CDR2 YYDKDF (reference sequence). Deletions cut 6 bases from V and 0 bases from J, with 11 bases between. CDR3 nucleotides: TGTGCCACCAGGGAAGGGAGGTACCAAGAGACCCAGTACTTC. Translating it yields CATREGRYQETQYF.

In its sample, this clone was seen a few times. The chain links TRBV11-2 to TRBJ1-2; 7 bases line up with TRBD1. From germline, CDR1 is SGHAT and CDR2 FQNNGV. The CDR3 totals 14 residues. Trimming cost V 5 bases and J 10 bases; bases outside gene matches: 13. The CDR3 is CASSLRTGIGNYTF. The DNA for the CDR3 is TGTGCCAGCAGCCTCCGGACAGGCATAGGAAACTACACCTTC.

The chain carries TRBV5-1 and TRBJ2-5; 8 nucleotides align to TRBD2. The tail of the sequence fits TRBJ2-7 better, so the J call may be wrong. From germline, CDR1 is SGHRS and CDR2 YFSETQ. The CDR3 is made up of 15 amino acids. For the CDR3, the DNA is TGCGCCAGCAGCTTGGCCCCCGGACTAGCTAACGAGCAGTACTTC. It codes for CASSLAPGLANEQYF.

The chain couples TRBV6-5 to TRBJ1-4, with a weak D call TRBD1 (6 bases). CDR3 length equals 15 residues. Germline loops: CDR1 MNHEY, CDR2 SVGAGI. V was clipped by 2 bases and J by 4 bases, with 11 bases between them. CDR3 protein: CASSYQGGGNEKLFF. In DNA, the CDR3 is TGTGCCAGCAGTTACCAAGGGGGTGGTAATGAAAAACTGTTTTTT.

The sample holds a few counts of this clone. V usage is TRBV14 and J usage is TRBJ2-7, with a tentative D call TRBD2 (7 bases). Germline CDR1 and CDR2: SGHDN and FVKESK. V was pared by 5 bases and J by 6 bases, with 14 bases between. CDR3 length: 13 amino acids. CDR3 amino acids: CASSGRGAFEQYF. CDR3 DNA: TGTGCCAGCAGCGGTCGGGGGGCATTCGAGCAGTACTTC. The full variable domain, rest sourced from reference TRBV14 and TRBJ2-7, is EAGVTQFPSHSVIEKGQTVTLRCDPISGHDNLYWYRRVMGKEIKFLLHFVKESKQDESGMPNNRFLAERTGGTYSTLKVQPAELEDSGVYFCASSGRGAFEQYFGPGTRLTVT.

This clone showed up just a few times. V usage is TRBV7-3 and J usage is TRBJ2-5, with TRBD1 matching 7 bases. The germline V gene encodes CDR1 SGHTA and CDR2 FQGTGA. CDR3 length: 15 residues. V was pared by 5 bases and J by 3 bases, with 9 bases of the junction left unmatched. The DNA of the CDR3 is TGTGCCAGCAGCGTGTCCGGGACAGCGAAAGAGACCCAGTACTTC. This codes for CASSVSGTAKETQYF.

The rearrangement uses TRBV28 and TRBJ2-3, with a tentative D call TRBD2 (6 bases). Germline CDR1 and CDR2: MDHEN and SYDVKM. The CDR3 is 15 residues long. V gave up 3 bases and J gave up 3 bases, with 13 bases separating them. The CDR3 DNA sequence: TGTGCCAGCAGTTTGGTAAGCGGGTCAACAGATACGCAGTATTTT. Encoded protein: CASSLVSGSTDTQYF.

V is TRBV19 and J is TRBJ2-5; D perhaps matches TRBD1 (6 bases). Germline V CDR1 and CDR2: LNHDA, SQIVND (reference sequence). The CDR3 runs to 14 residues. V was clipped by 8 bases and J by 4 bases, with 17 bases between them. The CDR3 spells CASSHPGQLETQYF. CDR3 sequence (DNA): TGTGCCAGTTCCCACCCCGGACAGTTAGAGACCCAGTACTTC.

The rearrangement joins TRBV29-1 to TRBJ2-1; D gene unclear. This CDR3 region has 12 residues. Germline assignment: CDR1 SQVTM and CDR2 ANQGSEA. The germline V and J ends were trimmed by 5 bases and 2 bases, with 7 bases remaining between them. The CDR3 spells CSVSVTYNEQFF. The DNA of the CDR3 is TGCAGCGTTTCAGTAACCTACAATGAGCAGTTCTTC.

V gene TRBV7-6 combines with J gene TRBJ2-6; the D gene is possibly TRBD2 (5 bases). Per the germline V gene, CDR1 is SGHVS and CDR2 is FNYEAQ. V gave up 5 bases and J gave up 0 bases, with 14 bases separating them. The CDR3 consists of 17 residues. Here the CDR3 reads CASSPVSGNSGANVLTF. CDR3 in DNA: TGTGCCAGCAGCCCCGTTTCGGGGAACTCTGGGGCCAACGTCCTGACTTTC.

This clone came up once. The rearrangement joins TRBV7-8 to TRBJ2-3; TRBD2 matches 13 bases. The CDR3 extends over 16 amino acids. The J segment lost 6 bases and the V segment lost 4 bases, leaving 7 bases of the junction unmatched. The germline V gene encodes CDR1 SGHVS and CDR2 FQNEAQ. CDR3 protein: CASSSGLAGPVDTQYF. The CDR3 DNA reads TGTGCCAGCAGCTCGGGACTAGCGGGACCAGTCGATACGCAGTATTTT. The full variable domain, completed using reference TRBV7-8 and TRBJ2-3, is GAGVSQSPRYKVAKRGQDVALRCDPISGHVSLFWYQQALGQGPEFLTYFQNEAQLDKSGLPSDRFFAERPEGSVSTLKIQRTQQEDSAVYLCASSSGLAGPVDTQYFGPGTRLTVL.

V usage is TRBV2 and J usage is TRBJ1-3; a possible D gene is TRBD1 (6 bases). The CDR3 is 17 residues long. V was clipped by 5 bases and J by 2 bases, with 19 bases between them. Germline lookup yields CDR1 SNHLY and CDR2 FYNNEI. CDR3 sequence reads: CASSRSGALSTGNTIYF. In DNA form, the CDR3 reads TGTGCCAGCAGTAGGTCAGGGGCCCTCAGCACTGGAAACACCATATATTTT.

The genes are TRBV4-1 and TRBJ2-7; maybe TRBD1 (6 bases). CDR3 length equals 15 residues. V lost 4 bases and J lost 3, with 16 bases in between. CDR1 MGHRA and CDR2 YSYEKL come from the germline V gene. CDR3 amino acids: CASSRTQGAIYEQYF. The CDR3 nucleotides read TGCGCCAGCAGCCGTACACAGGGTGCGATCTACGAGCAGTACTTC.

Regarding this clone: A read error may produce the germline difference seen at one junction end. The same CDR3 arises from other DNA sequences in this sample as well. The chain couples TRBV5-6 to TRBJ1-3; TRBD1 is a possible D gene (6 bases). CDR1 SGHDT and CDR2 YYEEEE come from the germline V gene. The CDR3 extends over 14 amino acids. CDR3 sequence: CASSDRPAGNTIYF. CDR3 sequence (DNA): TGTGCCAGCAGCGACAGGCCGGCCGGAAACACCATATACTTT. The full variable domain, in which reference TRBV5-6 and TRBJ1-3 provide the parts outside the CDR3, is DAGVTQSPTHLIKTRGQQVTLRCSPKSGHDTVSWYQQALGQGPQFIFQYYEEEERQRGNFPDRFSGHQFPNYSSELNVNALLLGDSALYLCASSDRPAGNTIYFGEGSWLTVV.

This clone has only one observation. The chain uses TRBV5-6 and TRBJ1-2; possible D gene TRBD1, 5 bases. The germline V and J ends were trimmed by 3 bases and 8 bases, with 14 bases remaining between them. Germline V lookup: CDR1 SGHDT, CDR2 YYEEEE. CDR3 length: 13 residues. CDR3 in amino acids: CASSSIRDWGYTF. In DNA form, the CDR3 reads TGTGCCAGCAGCTCAATCAGGGATTGGGGCTACACCTTC.

The genes are TRBV27 and TRBJ2-7, with 7 bases aligning to TRBD2. This CDR3 spans 14 amino acids. The V gene's germline CDR1 is MNHEY and CDR2 SMNVEV (reference sequence). V gave up 6 bases and J gave up 6 bases; unmatched junction bases: 11. CDR3 in amino acids: CASSAAGDESEQYF. Here the CDR3 DNA reads TGTGCCAGCAGCGCGGCGGGGGACGAGAGCGAGCAGTACTTC.

The CDR3 bases are TGTGCCAGCAGTTATTCCGGGAGTAACCAAGAGACCCAGTACTTC. Amino acid sequence: CASSYSGSNQETQYF. The chain combines TRBV6-5 with TRBJ2-5; D is perhaps TRBD2 (6 bases). Germline assignment: CDR1 MNHEY and CDR2 SVGAGI. There are 15 residues in the CDR3. Trimming pared 3 bases from V and 0 bases from J, leaving 11 bases between.

The chain combines TRBV6-1 with TRBJ2-2, with D perhaps TRBD1 (6 bases). This CDR3 contains 12 residues. Trimming removed 7 bases from V and 5 bases from J, with 8 bases in between. Germline CDR1 reads MNHNS; CDR2 reads SASEGT. The CDR3 DNA follows: TGTGCCAGCAATGGACAGACCGGGGAGCTGTTTTTT. Translating gives CASNGQTGELFF.

The rearrangement links TRBV7-3 to TRBJ2-1; TRBD2 matches at 7 bases. Germline assignment: CDR1 SGHTA and CDR2 FQGTGA. The CDR3 has 15 amino acids. Losses at the gene ends were 5 bases for V and 5 bases for J; bases not matched to a gene: 9. The CDR3 region is CASSRGASGNNEQFF. In DNA form, the CDR3 reads TGTGCCAGCAGCCGCGGGGCTAGCGGAAACAATGAGCAGTTCTTC.

V and J are TRBV6-4 and TRBJ2-1; TRBD2 matches 11 bases. The CDR3 has 18 amino acids. Per germline, CDR1 MRHNA and CDR2 SNTAGT. V dropped 7 bases and J dropped 8; count of bases not matched to a gene: 19. The CDR3 coding sequence is TGTGCCAGCACACCACCGGGACTAGCGGATGGAGAGCTCGATGAGCAGTTCTTC. Translation gives CASTPPGLADGELDEQFF.

J is TRBJ2-1 and V is TRBV18, with D tentatively TRBD2 (6 bases). Germline CDR1 KGHSH, CDR2 LQKENI. Between the trimmed V and J ends, which lost 3 bases and 8 bases, there was a span of 17 bases. The CDR3 contains 15 residues. The CDR3 region is CASSPPRGNTYEQFF. Written as DNA, the CDR3 is TGTGCCAGCTCACCGCCTCGCGGGAATACATATGAGCAGTTCTTC.